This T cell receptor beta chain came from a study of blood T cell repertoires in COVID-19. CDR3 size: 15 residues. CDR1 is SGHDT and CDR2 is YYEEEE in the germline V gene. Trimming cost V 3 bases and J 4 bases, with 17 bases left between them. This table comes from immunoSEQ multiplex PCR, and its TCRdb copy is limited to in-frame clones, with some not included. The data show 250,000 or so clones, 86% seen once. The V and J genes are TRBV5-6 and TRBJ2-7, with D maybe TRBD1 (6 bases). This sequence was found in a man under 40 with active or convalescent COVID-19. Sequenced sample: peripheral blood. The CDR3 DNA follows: TGTGCCAGCAGCTCGCCTGGGCGGACAGAATACGAGCAGTACTTC. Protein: CASSSPGRTEYEQYF.